Listed below are T cell receptor beta chains from one sample, sequenced in a study of T cell repertoires in cytomegalovirus infection. No antigen has been assigned to these receptors. Each CDR3 protein gets one entry after TCRdb re-called the reads with MiXCR. The table lists approximately 120,000 distinct CDR3 sequences, roughly 30% of them singletons, with roughly 77% in the top ten. The specimen comprised CD8+ T cells from cultured PBMCs, sampled from culture after CMV antigen stimulation. Receptors originate from a human donor in good health (CMV status not recorded). Some clones in this sample may be carry-over from other donors' samples. Both conserved end residues are part of each CDR3. D genes are given only for firm matches. A clone size is listed for some rows: how often the clone was seen (once, few, many), or a class if it is expanded.

abundance,v_gene,j_gene,d_gene,CDR3aa,CDR3nt
many,TRBV7-8,TRBJ2-7,-,CASSEDSSYEQYF,TGTGCCAGCAGCGAAGACAGTTCCTACGAGCAGTACTTC
many,TRBV12-3/TRBV12-4,TRBJ2-7,-,CASSSVSYEQYF,TGTGCCAGCAGTTCTGTATCCTACGAGCAGTACTTC
few,TRBV7-9,TRBJ1-6,-,CASSSEGYNSPLHF,TGTGCCAGCAGCTCGGAGGGGTATAATTCACCCCTCCACTTT
few,TRBV4-1,TRBJ2-4,TRBD2,CASSQDGTRFNIQYF,TGCGCCAGCAGCCAAGATGGGACTAGATTTAACATTCAGTACTTC
-,TRBV7-9,TRBJ2-3,TRBD2,CASSPPTSGGTADTQYF,TGTGCCAGCAGTCCACCCACTAGCGGGGGGACAGCAGATACGCAGTATTTT
-,TRBV19,TRBJ2-3,TRBD2,CASSWGGPSTDTQYF,TGTGCCAGTAGCTGGGGGGGACCTAGCACAGATACGCAGTATTTT
few,TRBV11-1,TRBJ2-5,-,CASSLGLIQETQYF,TGTGCCAGCAGCCTAGGACTGATCCAAGAGACCCAGTACTTC
few,TRBV2,TRBJ2-7,-,CASSDPGTEQYF,TGTGCCAGCAGTGACCCGGGGACCGAGCAGTACTTC
-,TRBV7-9,TRBJ2-1,-,CASSLAVGYNEQFF,TGTGCCAGCAGCTTAGCGGTCGGGTACAATGAGCAGTTCTTC
-,TRBV6-5,TRBJ2-5,-,CASSFSGTQYF,TGTGCCAGCAGTTTCTCGGGGACCCAGTACTTC
-,TRBV19,TRBJ1-3,-,CASSIPGDTIYF,TGTGCCAGTAGTATACCAGGGGACACCATATATTTT
many,TRBV4-2,TRBJ2-5,TRBD2,CASSQEGSGGEETQYF,TGTGCCAGCAGCCAAGAAGGTAGCGGGGGGGAAGAGACCCAGTACTTC
-,TRBV12-3/TRBV12-4,TRBJ1-4,-,CASRAGEGEKLFF,TGTGCCAGCAGGGCTGGGGAAGGTGAAAAACTGTTTTTT
-,TRBV19,TRBJ2-5,TRBD1,CASSISSGQDLQETQYF,TGTGCCAGTAGTATTTCTTCGGGACAGGATCTTCAAGAGACCCAGTACTTC
-,TRBV27,TRBJ2-7,-,CASSWTQSYEQYF,TGTGCCAGCAGTTGGACACAATCCTACGAGCAGTACTTC
-,TRBV7-9,TRBJ2-7,-,CASGQSVYEQYF,TGTGCCAGCGGACAGAGTGTCTACGAGCAGTACTTC
-,TRBV27,TRBJ1-2,TRBD1,CASSSTDRGGGYTF,TGTGCCAGCAGTTCTACCGACAGGGGTGGTGGCTACACCTTC
-,TRBV20-1,TRBJ1-6,TRBD1,CSARELTGDNSPLHF,TGCAGTGCTAGGGAACTGACAGGGGATAATTCACCCCTCCACTTT
few,TRBV12-3/TRBV12-4,TRBJ1-6,-,CASSSGTVYSPLHF,TGTGCCAGCAGTTCCGGGACGGTCTATTCACCCCTCCACTTT
many,TRBV7-2,TRBJ2-2,-,CASNPTGTSGELFF,TGTGCCAGCAACCCGACAGGTACCTCCGGGGAGCTGTTTTTT
few,TRBV5-1,TRBJ1-1,-,CASSLLVGSEAFF,TGCGCCAGCAGTCTTCTTGTAGGGTCTGAAGCTTTCTTT
many,TRBV19,TRBJ1-1,-,CASSMVFSTEAFF,TGTGCCAGTAGTATGGTCTTCAGTACTGAAGCTTTCTTT
-,TRBV5-5,TRBJ2-7,-,CASSPGISYEQYF,TGTGCCAGCAGCCCCGGGATTTCCTACGAGCAGTACTTC
-,TRBV6-4,TRBJ2-3,-,CASSESDTDTQYF,TGTGCCAGCAGTGAAAGCGACACAGATACGCAGTATTTT
-,TRBV5-1,TRBJ1-1,-,CASSLPYDGPEAFF,TGCGCCAGCAGCCTACCATACGATGGGCCTGAAGCTTTCTTT
-,TRBV6-5,TRBJ2-7,TRBD2,CACSLGGGTYEQYF,TGTGCCTGTAGCCTGGGCGGGGGAACCTACGAGCAGTACTTC
-,TRBV11-3,TRBJ2-5,TRBD2,CASSLSKRGTSGRETQYF,TGTGCCAGCAGCTTATCAAAGAGAGGGACTAGCGGGCGAGAGACCCAGTACTTC
many,TRBV7-9,TRBJ1-1,-,CASTLQDRVTEAFF,TGTGCCAGCACCCTACAGGATCGGGTTACTGAAGCTTTCTTT
-,TRBV19,TRBJ1-1,-,CASSIGPITEAFF,TGTGCCAGTAGTATAGGACCGATCACTGAAGCTTTCTTT
-,TRBV7-8,TRBJ2-5,-,CASSRGTLQETQYF,TGTGCCAGCAGCCGCGGGACCCTCCAAGAGACCCAGTACTTC
-,TRBV2,TRBJ2-2,TRBD2,CASPSSGSNTGELFF,TGTGCCAGCCCCTCTAGCGGTTCGAACACCGGGGAGCTGTTTTTT
-,TRBV2,TRBJ2-6,-,CASSPPWTPSSGANVLTF,TGTGCCAGCAGTCCGCCATGGACACCAAGCTCTGGGGCCAACGTCCTGACTTTC
many,TRBV7-9,TRBJ2-7,-,CASSFEGDEQYF,TGTGCCAGCAGCTTCGAGGGCGACGAGCAGTACTTC
-,TRBV20-1,TRBJ1-2,-,CSARLGAGTPAYGYTF,TGCAGTGCTCGTCTTGGGGCGGGGACACCCGCCTATGGCTACACCTTC
many,TRBV7-8,TRBJ2-1,-,CASSLDINYNEQFF,TGTGCCAGCAGCTTAGATATAAACTACAATGAGCAGTTCTTC
few,TRBV7-9,TRBJ2-7,TRBD1,CASSLPTGTSEQYF,TGTGCCAGCAGCTTGCCGACAGGGACAAGCGAGCAGTACTTC
-,TRBV28,TRBJ2-1,TRBD1,CASSLVSGTGGYNEQFF,TGTGCCAGCAGTTTAGTTTCAGGGACAGGGGGCTACAATGAGCAGTTCTTC
few,TRBV19,TRBJ2-2,-,CASSHDSGTGELFF,TGTGCCAGTAGTCACGACAGCGGGACCGGGGAGCTGTTTTTT
-,TRBV6-5,TRBJ2-3,TRBD2,CASTVAGGPGDTQYF,TGTGCCAGCACTGTAGCGGGGGGGCCGGGAGATACGCAGTATTTT
-,TRBV20-1,TRBJ2-1,TRBD2,CSARAPSGGNEQFF,TGCAGTGCTAGAGCCCCTAGCGGGGGCAATGAGCAGTTCTTC
-,TRBV5-1,TRBJ1-1,-,CASSRTQNTEAFF,TGCGCCAGCAGCCGGACACAAAACACTGAAGCTTTCTTT
-,TRBV6-8,TRBJ1-4,-,CASSYGSGSHEKLFF,TGTGCCAGCAGTTACGGTTCAGGTTCCCATGAAAAACTGTTTTTT
few,TRBV20-1,TRBJ1-1,-,CSARQGSLNTEAFF,TGCAGTGCTAGGCAGGGCAGTCTGAACACTGAAGCTTTCTTT
-,TRBV6-1,TRBJ1-5,-,CASSIHSNQPQHF,TGTGCCAGCAGCATACATAGCAATCAGCCCCAGCATTTT
many,TRBV11-1,TRBJ2-4,-,CASRFGRGLAKNIQYF,TGTGCCAGCAGATTTGGGCGGGGACTAGCCAAAAACATTCAGTACTTC
-,TRBV5-6,TRBJ2-7,-,CASSLQGGGIYEQYF,TGTGCCAGCAGCCTTCAAGGGGGAGGGATCTACGAGCAGTACTTC